A selection of T cell receptor beta chains follows, all from one sample in a study of blood T cell repertoires in COVID-19. The table came from immunoSEQ multiplex PCR; TCRdb's copy has only in-frame clones and leaves some out. The data hold around 50,000 clones, with more than 80% observed a single time. The sequenced sample was peripheral blood. Every receptor here comes from a human donor in a cohort sampled during active COVID-19. Both conserved end residues are part of each CDR3. D genes are given only for firm matches. Not all rows give a size; the values are once, few, many and, for expanded clones, a class.

CDR3 DNA | CDR3 protein | D gene | J gene | V gene | clone size
TGTGCCAGCAGACTAGCGGGGAGGGATGAGCAGTTCTTC | CASRLAGRDEQFF | TRBD2 | TRBJ2-1 | TRBV12-3/TRBV12-4 | once
TGTGCCAGCAGACTAGCGGGAGGCGTCGGGGAGCTGTTTTTT | CASRLAGGVGELFF | TRBD2 | TRBJ2-2 | TRBV27 | -
TGTGCCAGCAGTTACACGGGGACAGGGTTCTCTGAAGCTTTCTTT | CASSYTGTGFSEAFF | TRBD1 | TRBJ1-1 | TRBV6-2/TRBV6-3 | -
TGTGCCAGCAGGTACCGGCTGGGGCCCGGGGAGCTGTTTTTT | CASRYRLGPGELFF | - | TRBJ2-2 | TRBV28 | -
TGTGCCAGCCCACCCGCGGGTAGCGGGAACTACGAGCAGTACTTC | CASPPAGSGNYEQYF | TRBD2 | TRBJ2-7 | TRBV28 | -
TGTGCCAGCAGCTCCGGACAACGGATTGAAAAACTGTTTTTT | CASSSGQRIEKLFF | - | TRBJ1-4 | TRBV7-9 | -
TGTGCCATCAGTGACCAGAACACTGAAGCTTTCTTT | CAISDQNTEAFF | - | TRBJ1-1 | TRBV10-3 | once
TGTGCCAGACCCACAGGAGTGAACACTGAAGCTTTCTTT | CARPTGVNTEAFF | - | TRBJ1-1 | TRBV19 | -
TGTGCCAGCAGCGTAGATGTAGCGGGGGGCCAAGAGACCCAGTACTTC | CASSVDVAGGQETQYF | TRBD2 | TRBJ2-5 | TRBV9 | -
TGTGCCAGCAGTTCCCCGGGACAGGTATACAATGAGCAGTTCTTC | CASSSPGQVYNEQFF | TRBD1 | TRBJ2-1 | TRBV27 | -
TGTGCCAGCAGCCTTGGGACATCTGAAGCTTTCTTT | CASSLGTSEAFF | - | TRBJ1-1 | TRBV7-9 | -
TGTGCCAGCAGTCAGATTTCCGGGGGGCGGTACGAGCAGTACTTC | CASSQISGGRYEQYF | - | TRBJ2-7 | TRBV6-2/TRBV6-3 | -
TGTGCCAGCAGCCGCCGGAGACGCCGCACAGATACGCAGTATTTT | CASSRRRRRTDTQYF | - | TRBJ2-3 | TRBV7-8 | -
TGTGCCAGCAGTTCTCGATATAACAGGGGGCGAAAGAGCACCGGGGAGCTGTTTTTT | CASSSRYNRGRKSTGELFF | TRBD1 | TRBJ2-2 | TRBV28 | medium-sized
TGCGCCAGCAGCCAACCGATACAGGGGAACACTGAAGCTTTCTTT | CASSQPIQGNTEAFF | - | TRBJ1-1 | TRBV4-1 | -
TGTGCCAGCAGTGAATTGCGGGATGCATTCGACGAGCAGTACTTC | CASSELRDAFDEQYF | - | TRBJ2-7 | TRBV6-1 | -
TGTGCCAGCAGTTACATGAGGGGGGGCAACTATGGCTACACCTTC | CASSYMRGGNYGYTF | - | TRBJ1-2 | TRBV6-5 | -
TGTGCCAGCAGCTTTACCCCCTACCGGACAGGGGATGAGACCCAGTACTTC | CASSFTPYRTGDETQYF | TRBD1 | TRBJ2-5 | TRBV11-2 | -
TGTGCCAGCAGCCGCGGGGGGCCTAGCGACTCCTACGAGCAGTACTTC | CASSRGGPSDSYEQYF | TRBD2 | TRBJ2-7 | TRBV3-1/TRBV3-2 | -
TGCGCCAGCAGCCAAGATTTGGCACAACCGACAGGGGCCTCTGGCTACACCTTC | CASSQDLAQPTGASGYTF | TRBD1 | TRBJ1-2 | TRBV4-3 | -
TGTGCCAGCAGTCCTTACAGGGGACCACGCTACGAGCAGTACTTC | CASSPYRGPRYEQYF | TRBD1 | TRBJ2-7 | TRBV3-1/TRBV3-2 | -
TGTGCCAGCAGTTTTCAGGGGGGCAGGGAAAAACTGTTTTTT | CASSFQGGREKLFF | TRBD1 | TRBJ1-4 | TRBV28 | -
TGTGCCAGCAGGGGGGGACTAGCGGGAGTAAAGTACGAGCAGTACTTC | CASRGGLAGVKYEQYF | TRBD2 | TRBJ2-7 | TRBV7-2 | -
TGCGCCAGCAGCCAGGACAGGGTCCGGGTCGTCTCCTATAATTCACCCCTCCACTTT | CASSQDRVRVVSYNSPLHF | TRBD1 | TRBJ1-6 | TRBV4-3 | -
TGTGCCAGTAGTTCGGACCAACAGGGGATCACTGAAGCTTTCTTT | CASSSDQQGITEAFF | TRBD1 | TRBJ1-1 | TRBV19 | -
TGTGCCAGCAGCTCCCGTGGACAAGCACGCACAGATACGCAGTATTTT | CASSSRGQARTDTQYF | - | TRBJ2-3 | TRBV7-3 | -
TGTGCCAGCAGTTTAGGCAGATACTACGCGCAGTACTTC | CASSLGRYYAQYF | - | TRBJ2-7 | TRBV28 | -
TGTGCCAGTAGTACTGACAGGGTAGGAGGCTACGAGCAGTACTTC | CASSTDRVGGYEQYF | TRBD1 | TRBJ2-7 | TRBV19 | -
TGTGCCAGCAGACCGACGGGGTATGCCCACGAGCAGTACTTC | CASRPTGYAHEQYF | - | TRBJ2-7 | TRBV7-8 | -
TGTGCCAGCAGTTTAAGGGGAGGTTTCTACAATGAGCAGTTCTTC | CASSLRGGFYNEQFF | - | TRBJ2-1 | TRBV27 | -
TGTGCCAGCAGCTTAGCGGGACTAGCGGGAGATGGGTACCAAGAGACCCAGTACTTC | CASSLAGLAGDGYQETQYF | TRBD2 | TRBJ2-5 | TRBV7-2 | -
TGTGCCAGCAGCCAAGAAGCCCGGGATACGCAGTATTTT | CASSQEARDTQYF | - | TRBJ2-3 | TRBV14 | -
TGTGCCAGCAGTTACCCCCGGGACAGGGAGACCTACGAGCAGTACTTC | CASSYPRDRETYEQYF | TRBD1 | TRBJ2-7 | TRBV6-2/TRBV6-3 | -
TGTGCCAGCAGCGCCTCACCGGGGGACCTGGGGGAGACCCAGTACTTC | CASSASPGDLGETQYF | - | TRBJ2-5 | TRBV9 | -
TGTGCCAGCAGCTTGGAGCGGCGGGCAGACTATGGCTACACCTTC | CASSLERRADYGYTF | - | TRBJ1-2 | TRBV5-5 | -
TGTGCCTGGAGTCTTGACATGAATCAGCCCCAGCATTTT | CAWSLDMNQPQHF | - | TRBJ1-5 | TRBV30 | once
TGTGCCAGCAGCCCAGGACTAGACAGACTCGGGGAGCTGTTTTTT | CASSPGLDRLGELFF | TRBD2 | TRBJ2-2 | TRBV7-9 | -
TGTGCCAGCAGCTCCAGGTCGGCATCCTATAATTCACCCCTCCACTTT | CASSSRSASYNSPLHF | - | TRBJ1-6 | TRBV7-9 | -
TGCAGCGCTACAGGGTTGGAGTGGGACATTCAGTACTTC | CSATGLEWDIQYF | - | TRBJ2-4 | TRBV29-1 | -
TGTGCCAGCAGTGAGTTGGTCTACCACTCTGGAAACACCATATATTTT | CASSELVYHSGNTIYF | - | TRBJ1-3 | TRBV25-1 | once
TGTGCCAGCAGCTTTCAGACGGGTGAAAAACTGTTTTTT | CASSFQTGEKLFF | - | TRBJ1-4 | TRBV5-4 | -
TGTGCCAGCAGTAGTCCGACGGGAAACTATGGCTACACCTTC | CASSSPTGNYGYTF | - | TRBJ1-2 | TRBV6-6 | once
TGTGCCAGCAGCTTGGATGGAGTACGTACCGGGGAGCTGTTTTTT | CASSLDGVRTGELFF | - | TRBJ2-2 | TRBV5-8 | -
TGTGCCAGCAGAGGACCGGGGGGCCTTATCACCGGGGAGCTGTTTTTT | CASRGPGGLITGELFF | - | TRBJ2-2 | TRBV5-5 | -
TGTGCCAGCTTAGATTCGGGACAGGGACTCTACGAGCAGTACTTC | CASLDSGQGLYEQYF | TRBD1 | TRBJ2-7 | TRBV28 | -
TGCGCCAGCAGCCAAGCGGTGGGGGGTCAGCCCCAGCATTTT | CASSQAVGGQPQHF | - | TRBJ1-5 | TRBV4-1 | -
TGTGCCTGGAGTGTGGGACAGTTGATGGGCTACACCTTC | CAWSVGQLMGYTF | TRBD1 | TRBJ1-2 | TRBV30 | -
TGTGCCAGCAGTGAACAGGGCCCCTCTGGAAACACCATATATTTT | CASSEQGPSGNTIYF | - | TRBJ1-3 | TRBV6-1 | -
TGTGCCAGCAGCCCCGGACGACAGGGGATCGGGGTCCAAGAGACCCAGTACTTC | CASSPGRQGIGVQETQYF | TRBD1 | TRBJ2-5 | TRBV28 | -
TGTGCCTGGAGGGTGGTCGAGGAAAAACTGTTTTTT | CAWRVVEEKLFF | - | TRBJ1-4 | TRBV30 | -
TGTGCCAGCAGTTACTCAACCCCTACAACTAATGAAAAACTGTTTTTT | CASSYSTPTTNEKLFF | - | TRBJ1-4 | TRBV6-5 | once
TGCGCCAGCAGTTCCTTATACTCCTACAATGAGCAGTTCTTC | CASSSLYSYNEQFF | - | TRBJ2-1 | TRBV5-1 | -
TGTGCCAGTAGTAGCGGGAGCCTCTACAATGAGCAGTTCTTC | CASSSGSLYNEQFF | TRBD2 | TRBJ2-1 | TRBV19 | -
TGTGCCAGCAGCCCGGACAAGGGCTCCTACGAGCAGTACTTC | CASSPDKGSYEQYF | - | TRBJ2-7 | TRBV5-8 | -
TGTGCCAGCAGCCAAGGGAAGGGACTAGCGGCTAGCTCCTACAATGAGCAGTTCTTC | CASSQGKGLAASSYNEQFF | TRBD2 | TRBJ2-1 | TRBV3-1/TRBV3-2 | once